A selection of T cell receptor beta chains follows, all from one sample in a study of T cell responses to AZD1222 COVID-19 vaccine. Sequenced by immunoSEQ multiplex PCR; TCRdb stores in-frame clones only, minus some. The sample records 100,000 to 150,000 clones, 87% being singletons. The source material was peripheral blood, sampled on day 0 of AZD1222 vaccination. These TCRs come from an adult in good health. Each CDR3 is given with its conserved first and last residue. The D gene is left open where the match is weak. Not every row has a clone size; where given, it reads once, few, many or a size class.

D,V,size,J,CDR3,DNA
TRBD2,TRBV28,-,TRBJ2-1,CASVGLAGYNEQFF,TGTGCCAGCGTTGGACTAGCGGGGTACAATGAGCAGTTCTTC
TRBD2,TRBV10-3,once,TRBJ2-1,CAISESTRASGGNEQFF,TGTGCCATCAGTGAGTCGACTCGGGCTAGCGGAGGGAATGAGCAGTTCTTC
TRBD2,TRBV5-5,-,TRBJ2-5,CASSLLARGGEETQYF,TGTGCCAGCAGCTTACTAGCGAGAGGCGGTGAGGAGACCCAGTACTTC
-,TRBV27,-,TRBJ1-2,CASSHQGRVSGYTF,TGTGCCAGCAGTCATCAGGGTAGGGTTAGTGGCTACACCTTC
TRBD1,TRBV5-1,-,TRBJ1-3,CASSYGTAVSGNTIYF,TGCGCCAGCAGCTATGGGACAGCGGTCTCTGGAAACACCATATATTTT
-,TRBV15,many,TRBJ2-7,CATSRAAWATYEQYF,TGTGCCACCAGCAGAGCGGCGTGGGCTACCTACGAGCAGTACTTC
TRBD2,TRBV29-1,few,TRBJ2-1,CSVIGLAGIEQFF,TGCAGCGTTATAGGACTAGCGGGAATAGAGCAGTTCTTC
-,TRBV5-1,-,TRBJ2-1,CASSPPSNRGEQFF,TGCGCCAGCAGCCCCCCTTCGAACCGGGGGGAGCAGTTCTTC
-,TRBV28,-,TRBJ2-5,CASSPYPLGWATQYF,TGTGCCAGCAGTCCCTACCCCTTAGGGTGGGCGACCCAGTACTTC
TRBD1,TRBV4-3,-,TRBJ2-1,CASSQDKGARYNEQFF,TGCGCCAGCAGCCAAGATAAGGGGGCCCGGTACAATGAGCAGTTCTTC
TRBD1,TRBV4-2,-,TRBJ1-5,CASSQDRDRVQPQHF,TGTGCCAGCAGCCAAGATCGGGACAGGGTACAGCCCCAGCATTTT
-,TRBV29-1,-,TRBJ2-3,CSVAKDTQYF,TGCAGCGTTGCGAAAGATACGCAGTATTTT
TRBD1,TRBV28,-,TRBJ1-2,CASSSPDRSYGYTF,TGTGCCAGCAGTTCCCCGGACAGGAGCTATGGCTACACCTTC
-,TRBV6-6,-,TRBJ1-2,CASSYLGRSNYGYTF,TGTGCCAGCAGTTACTTGGGGAGATCTAACTATGGCTACACCTTC
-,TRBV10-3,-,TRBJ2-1,CAISTGSSSYNEQFF,TGTGCCATCAGTACCGGGTCAAGCTCCTACAATGAGCAGTTCTTC
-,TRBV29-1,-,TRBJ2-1,CSVERETSYNEQFF,TGCAGCGTTGAAAGGGAGACCTCCTACAATGAGCAGTTCTTC
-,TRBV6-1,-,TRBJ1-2,CASSEAGYGYTF,TGTGCCAGCAGTGAAGCGGGTTATGGCTACACCTTC
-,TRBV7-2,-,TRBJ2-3,CASSLIRDTDTQYF,TGTGCCAGCAGCTTAATCCGGGATACAGATACGCAGTATTTT
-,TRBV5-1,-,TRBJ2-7,CASSPLHVPGEQYF,TGCGCCAGCAGCCCGCTTCACGTCCCTGGCGAGCAGTACTTC
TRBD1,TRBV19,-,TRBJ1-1,CASRRQGVNTEAFF,TGTGCCAGTAGGCGACAGGGGGTGAACACTGAAGCTTTCTTT
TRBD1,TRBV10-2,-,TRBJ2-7,CASKRTGDHEQYF,TGCGCCAGCAAACGAACAGGGGACCACGAGCAGTACTTC
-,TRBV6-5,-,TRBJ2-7,CASSRDNSYEQYF,TGTGCCAGCAGTCGGGACAACTCCTACGAGCAGTACTTC
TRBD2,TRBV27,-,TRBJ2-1,CASSSSAGESYNEQFF,TGTGCCAGCAGTTCCTCAGCGGGAGAATCCTACAATGAGCAGTTCTTC
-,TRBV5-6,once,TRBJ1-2,CASSSGTNYGYTF,TGTGCCAGCAGCTCGGGAACGAACTATGGCTACACCTTC
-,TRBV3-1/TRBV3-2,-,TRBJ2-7,CASSQDRRDSHSEQYF,TGTGCCAGCAGCCAAGATCGTCGGGACTCGCACTCCGAGCAGTACTTC
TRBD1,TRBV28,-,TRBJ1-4,CASSLLRDRGQDEKLFF,TGTGCCAGCAGTCTCCTTCGGGACAGGGGGCAAGATGAAAAACTGTTTTTT
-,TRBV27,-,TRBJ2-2,CASLLRANTGELFF,TGTGCCAGCCTTCTCAGGGCGAACACCGGGGAGCTGTTTTTT
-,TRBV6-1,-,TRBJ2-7,CASSESYEQYF,TGTGCCAGCAGTGAATCTTACGAGCAGTACTTC
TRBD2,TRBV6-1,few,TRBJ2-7,CASSVAGGSRGQYF,TGTGCCAGCAGTGTAGCGGGAGGCTCCAGGGGGCAGTACTTC
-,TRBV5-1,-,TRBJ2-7,CASSLTGPEQYF,TGCGCCAGCAGCTTGACAGGGCCCGAGCAGTACTTC
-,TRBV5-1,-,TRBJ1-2,CASSLGQTSYGYTF,TGCGCCAGCAGCTTGGGACAGACTTCCTATGGCTACACCTTC
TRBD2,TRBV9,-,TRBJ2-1,CASSVAGDGTSGNNEQFF,TGTGCCAGCAGCGTAGCTGGGGACGGGACTAGCGGGAATAATGAGCAGTTCTTC
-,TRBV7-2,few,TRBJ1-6,CASSLRIAYNSPLHF,TGTGCCAGCAGCTTAAGAATAGCCTATAATTCACCCCTCCACTTT
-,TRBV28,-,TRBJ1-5,CASMKGWAHQPQHF,TGTGCCAGCATGAAGGGTTGGGCACATCAGCCCCAGCATTTT
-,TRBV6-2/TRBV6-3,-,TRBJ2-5,CASSLRSGHTQETQYF,TGTGCCAGCAGCCTCCGGTCGGGACATACCCAAGAGACCCAGTACTTC
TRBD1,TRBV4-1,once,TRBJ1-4,CASSQGQGGEKLFF,TGCGCCAGCAGCCAAGGACAGGGGGGTGAAAAACTGTTTTTT
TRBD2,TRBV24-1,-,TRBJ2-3,CATSDLLAGADTQYF,TGTGCCACCAGTGATCTCCTAGCGGGAGCGGATACGCAGTATTTT
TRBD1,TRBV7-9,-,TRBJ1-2,CASSFMQGGGYTF,TGTGCCAGCAGCTTCATGCAGGGGGGCGGCTACACCTTC
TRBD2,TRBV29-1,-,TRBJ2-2,CSVESMAGDSTGELFF,TGCAGCGTTGAATCGATGGCGGGAGACAGCACCGGGGAGCTGTTTTTT
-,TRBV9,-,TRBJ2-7,CASSVASSYEQYF,TGTGCCAGCAGCGTAGCCAGTTCCTACGAGCAGTACTTC
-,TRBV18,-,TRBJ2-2,CASSSRVRDKVHSGELFF,TGTGCCAGCTCCTCCCGGGTTCGGGACAAAGTCCATTCCGGGGAGCTGTTTTTT
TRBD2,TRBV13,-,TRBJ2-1,CASSLRTSHNEQFF,TGTGCCAGCAGCTTACGGACTAGCCACAATGAGCAGTTCTTC
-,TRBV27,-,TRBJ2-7,CASSLVMGGEQYF,TGTGCCAGCAGTTTAGTCATGGGTGGCGAGCAGTACTTC
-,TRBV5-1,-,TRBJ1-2,CASRLDSNYGYTF,TGCGCCAGCAGATTAGACAGCAACTATGGCTACACCTTC
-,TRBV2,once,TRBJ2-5,CASTTGRGETQYF,TGTGCCAGCACCACCGGGCGCGGCGAGACCCAGTACTTC
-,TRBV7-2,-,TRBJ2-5,CASSWTSGGLAETQYF,TGTGCCAGCAGCTGGACTTCCGGCGGATTGGCGGAGACCCAGTACTTC
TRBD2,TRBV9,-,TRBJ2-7,CASSAGIAGAEQYF,TGTGCCAGCAGCGCAGGGATAGCGGGGGCCGAGCAGTACTTC
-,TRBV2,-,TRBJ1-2,CASSGDTNYGYTF,TGTGCCAGCTCGGGTGATACTAACTATGGCTACACCTTC
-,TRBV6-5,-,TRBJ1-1,CASSYHGSDTEAFF,TGTGCCAGCAGTTACCACGGGTCGGACACTGAAGCTTTCTTT